Listed here are 5 T cell receptor beta chains from one sample, sequenced in a study of early T cells in non-severe SARS-CoV-2 infection. MiXCR was run by TCRdb on the 5' RACE reads, yielding one entry per CDR3 protein. Of tens of thousands of distinct CDR3 sequences listed, roughly 4.2% are singletons. Sequenced sample: whole blood. The receptor set was obtained from an adult who was a healthcare worker with PCR-confirmed SARS-CoV-2 infection or an uninfected control (not recorded which).

This clonotype was recorded at least ten times. The rearrangement joins TRBV20-1 to TRBJ2-7; D perhaps matches TRBD1 (6 bases). This CDR3 has 13 residues. Trimming took off 5 bases at V and 7 bases at J, with 18 bases between the two ends. Germline V CDR1 and CDR2: DFQATT, SNEGSKA (reference sequence). The CDR3 reads CSARKQGEREQYF. As DNA, the CDR3 is TGCAGTGCTCGAAAACAGGGAGAGAGGGAGCAGTACTTC.

This clonotype was seen many times. The V and J genes are TRBV20-1 and TRBJ2-1, with D tentatively TRBD2 (5 bases). Germline V gene lookup returns CDR1 DFQATT and CDR2 SNEGSKA (reference sequence). CDR3 length equals 13 residues. Trimming left V 3 bases short and J 7 bases short, with 13 bases between. The CDR3 reads CSASGGVGNEQFF. The CDR3 DNA reads as TGCAGTGCTAGTGGAGGAGTTGGGAATGAGCAGTTCTTC.

This clonotype has ten or more counts. This chain connects TRBV18 to TRBJ1-1; D call uncertain. Germline CDR1 and CDR2: KGHSH and LQKENI. The CDR3 totals 16 residues. Trimming removed 1 base at V and 1 base at J, with 13 bases between. The CDR3 spells CASSPQKASSNTEAFF. CDR3 in DNA: TGTGCCAGCTCACCACAAAAGGCCTCCTCGAACACTGAAGCTTTCTTT. Full variable domain (rest looked up from reference TRBV18 and TRBJ1-1): NAGVMQNPRHLVRRRGQEARLRCSPMKGHSHVYWYRQLPEEGLKFMVYLQKENIIDESGMPKERFSAEFPKEGPSILRIQQVVRGDSAAYFCASSPQKASSNTEAFFGQGTRLTVV.

The chain is built from TRBV9 and TRBJ1-4, with D possibly being TRBD1 (6 bases). The germline CDR1 and CDR2 sequences are SGDLS and YYNGEE. This CDR3 has 14 residues. V lost 2 bases, J lost 5 bases, and 10 bases lay in between. The CDR3 here is CASSVTGANEKLFF. CDR3 bases: TGTGCCAGCAGCGTGACAGGTGCAAATGAAAAACTGTTTTTT.

The sample holds many counts of this clonotype. The V and J genes are TRBV7-6 and TRBJ2-3; D is ambiguous. CDR3 length: 15 amino acids. In germline, CDR1 is SGHVS, CDR2 FNYEAQ. The ends were cut back, 4 bases at V and 0 bases at J, with 11 bases in the middle. In nucleotides, the CDR3 is TGTGCCAGCAGCTCACTCGCCTCAAGCACAGATACGCAGTATTTT. Translating it yields CASSSLASSTDTQYF.